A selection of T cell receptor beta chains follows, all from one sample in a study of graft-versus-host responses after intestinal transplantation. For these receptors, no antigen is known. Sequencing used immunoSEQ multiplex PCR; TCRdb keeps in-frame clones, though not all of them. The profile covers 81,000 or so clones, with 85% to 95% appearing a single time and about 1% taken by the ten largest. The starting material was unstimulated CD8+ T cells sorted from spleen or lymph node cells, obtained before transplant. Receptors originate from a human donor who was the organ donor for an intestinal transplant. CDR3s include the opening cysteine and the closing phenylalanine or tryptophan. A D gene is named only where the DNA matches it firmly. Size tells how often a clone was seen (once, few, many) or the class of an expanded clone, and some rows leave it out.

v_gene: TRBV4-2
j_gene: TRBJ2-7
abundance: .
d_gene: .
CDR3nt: TGTGCCAGCAGCCTCAAAACGGGGGAGTCCTACGAGCAGTACTTC
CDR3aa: CASSLKTGESYEQYF

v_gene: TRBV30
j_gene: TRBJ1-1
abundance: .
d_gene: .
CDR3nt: TGTGCCTGGACATTTAACACTGAAGCTTTCTTT
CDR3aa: CAWTFNTEAFF

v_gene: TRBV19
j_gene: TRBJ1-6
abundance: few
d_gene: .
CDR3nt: TGTGCCAGTAGTCTCCAGGGGAATTCACCCCTCCACTTT
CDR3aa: CASSLQGNSPLHF

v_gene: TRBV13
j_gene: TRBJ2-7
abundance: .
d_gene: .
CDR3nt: TGTGCCAGCAGCTCTGGGGGGTTCAACGAGCAGTACTTC
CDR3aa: CASSSGGFNEQYF

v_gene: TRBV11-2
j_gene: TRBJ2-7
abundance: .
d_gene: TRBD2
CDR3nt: TGTGCCAGCAGCATGGGGACTAGCGGGGGGCTGGAATACGAGCAGTACTTC
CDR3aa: CASSMGTSGGLEYEQYF

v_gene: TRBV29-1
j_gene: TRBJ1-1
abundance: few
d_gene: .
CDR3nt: TGCAGCGTGCACGGGATGAACACTGAAGCTTTCTTT
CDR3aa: CSVHGMNTEAFF

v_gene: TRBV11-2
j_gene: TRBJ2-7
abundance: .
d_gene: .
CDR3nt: TGTGCCAGCAGCCTAGGGGCTACCTACGAGCAGTACTTC
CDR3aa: CASSLGATYEQYF

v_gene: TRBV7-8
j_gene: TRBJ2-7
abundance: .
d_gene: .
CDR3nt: TGTGCCAGCAGCTTAGAGGTGGGAGGCCCTTCCTACGAGCAGTACTTC
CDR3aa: CASSLEVGGPSYEQYF

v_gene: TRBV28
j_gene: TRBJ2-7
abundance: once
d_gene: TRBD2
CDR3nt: TGTGCCAGCAGTTTTCCCCAGACTAGCGGCTCCTACGAGCAGTACTTC
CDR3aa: CASSFPQTSGSYEQYF

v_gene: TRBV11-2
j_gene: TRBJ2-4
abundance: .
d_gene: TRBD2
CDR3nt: TGTGCCAGCAGCTTTATCGGGCGGGGGGCCAAAAACATTCAGTACTTC
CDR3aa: CASSFIGRGAKNIQYF

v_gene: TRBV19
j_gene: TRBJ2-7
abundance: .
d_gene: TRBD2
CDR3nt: TGTGCCAGCGATCCCGGACGCGGGAGGAGCTCCTACGAGCAGTACTTC
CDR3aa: CASDPGRGRSSYEQYF

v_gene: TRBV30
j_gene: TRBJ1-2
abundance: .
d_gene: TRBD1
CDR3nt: TGTGCCTGGAGTCCCCAGGGGGGAAACTATGGCTACACCTTC
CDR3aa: CAWSPQGGNYGYTF

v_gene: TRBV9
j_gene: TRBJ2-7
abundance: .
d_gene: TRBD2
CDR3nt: TGTGCCAGCAGCCTTGGACTAGCCGAGGGGGGGGTCTACGAGCAGTACTTC
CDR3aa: CASSLGLAEGGVYEQYF

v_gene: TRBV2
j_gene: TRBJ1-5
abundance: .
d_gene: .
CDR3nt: TGTGCCAGCAGTGAAGGGGCAGGTACACAGCCCCAGCATTTT
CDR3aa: CASSEGAGTQPQHF

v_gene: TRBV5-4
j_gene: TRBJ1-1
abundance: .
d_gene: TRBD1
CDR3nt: TGTGCCAGCAGCTTTACAGGGGGCATGAACACTGAAGCTTTCTTT
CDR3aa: CASSFTGGMNTEAFF

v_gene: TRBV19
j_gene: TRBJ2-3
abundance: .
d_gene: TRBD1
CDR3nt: TGTGCCAGTAGATTTTGGACAGGGAGCACAGATACGCAGTATTTT
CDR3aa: CASRFWTGSTDTQYF

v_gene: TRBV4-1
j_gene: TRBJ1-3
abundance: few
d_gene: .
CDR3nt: TGCGCCAGCAGCCTGGGGAGACGAAACACCATATATTTT
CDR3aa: CASSLGRRNTIYF

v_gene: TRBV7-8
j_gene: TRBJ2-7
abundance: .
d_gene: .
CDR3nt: TGTGCCAGCAGCTTAGGTTCGGAGACCCGCTCCTACGAGCAGTACTTC
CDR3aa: CASSLGSETRSYEQYF

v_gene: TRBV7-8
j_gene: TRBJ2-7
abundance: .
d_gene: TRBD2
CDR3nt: TGTGCCAGCAGCTTAGTGGGAGGGTCCCAGTTAGGACTCTACGAGCAGTACTTC
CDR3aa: CASSLVGGSQLGLYEQYF

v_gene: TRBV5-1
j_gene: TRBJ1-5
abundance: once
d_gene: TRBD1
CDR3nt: TGCGCCAGCAGCTTGGGGACAGGGGTAGATCAGCCCCAGCATTTT
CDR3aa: CASSLGTGVDQPQHF

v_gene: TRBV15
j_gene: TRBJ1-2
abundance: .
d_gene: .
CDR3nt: TGTGCCACCAGCCCACGCGGGCTACAAATTAACTATGGCTACACCTTC
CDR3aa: CATSPRGLQINYGYTF

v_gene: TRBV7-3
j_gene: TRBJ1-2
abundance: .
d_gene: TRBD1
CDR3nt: TGTGCCAGCAGCCCCGGACAGGGGACTGGCTACACCTTC
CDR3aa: CASSPGQGTGYTF

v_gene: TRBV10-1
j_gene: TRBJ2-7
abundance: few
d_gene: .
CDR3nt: TGCGCCAGCAGTGACACCTACGAGCAGTACTTC
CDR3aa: CASSDTYEQYF

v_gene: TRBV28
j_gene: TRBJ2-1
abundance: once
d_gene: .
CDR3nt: TGTGCCAGCAGTCCCAGGGGAGCGGTTAACGATGAGCAGTTCTTC
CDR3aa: CASSPRGAVNDEQFF

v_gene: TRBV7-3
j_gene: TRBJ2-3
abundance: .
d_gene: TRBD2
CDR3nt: TGTGCCAGCAGCCCACTCGGATTAGCGGGGGGGGGCCATACGCAGTATTTT
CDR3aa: CASSPLGLAGGGHTQYF

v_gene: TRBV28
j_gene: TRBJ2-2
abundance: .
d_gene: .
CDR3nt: TGTGCCAGCAGTTTATCGGTGGGAGCTTTCGGGGAGCTGTTTTTT
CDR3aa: CASSLSVGAFGELFF

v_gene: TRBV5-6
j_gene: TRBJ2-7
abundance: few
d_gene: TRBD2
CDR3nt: TGTGCCAGCAGCTTACGAGCGGGGGGCCACGAGCAGTACTTC
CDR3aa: CASSLRAGGHEQYF

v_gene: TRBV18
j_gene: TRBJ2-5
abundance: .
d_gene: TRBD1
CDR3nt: TGTGCCAGCTCACCACCCGGACAGGGGAATAGCTACTTC
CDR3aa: CASSPPGQGNSYF

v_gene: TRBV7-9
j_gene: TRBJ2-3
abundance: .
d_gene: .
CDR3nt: TGTGCCAGCAGCTTAGTGGGCGGGACCACAGATACGCAGTATTTT
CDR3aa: CASSLVGGTTDTQYF

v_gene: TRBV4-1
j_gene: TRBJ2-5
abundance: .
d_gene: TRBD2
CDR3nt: TGCGCCAGCAGCCAAGGCGCCAGCGGGAGGGCCGTTGAGACCCAGTACTTC
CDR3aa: CASSQGASGRAVETQYF

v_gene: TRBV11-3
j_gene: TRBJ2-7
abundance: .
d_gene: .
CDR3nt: TGTGCCAGCAGCTCGAGGGACATAGCCTACGAGCAGTACTTC
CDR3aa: CASSSRDIAYEQYF

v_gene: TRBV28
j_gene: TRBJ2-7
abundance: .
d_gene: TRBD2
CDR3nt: TGTGCCAGCAGTCCAGGGACTAGTGAATACGGACAGTACTTC
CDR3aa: CASSPGTSEYGQYF

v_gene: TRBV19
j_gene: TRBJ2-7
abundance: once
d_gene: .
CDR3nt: TGTGCCAGTAGTATGAGCGGGCAGGACCCCTACGAGCAGTACTTC
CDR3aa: CASSMSGQDPYEQYF

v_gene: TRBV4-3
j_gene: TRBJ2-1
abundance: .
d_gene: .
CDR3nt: TGCGCCAGCAGCCAAGGGTGGGGAGCCGAATACAATGAGCAGTTCTTC
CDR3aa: CASSQGWGAEYNEQFF

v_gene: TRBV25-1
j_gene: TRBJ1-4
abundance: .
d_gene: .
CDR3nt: TGTGCCAGCAGTGAAATAGGGGGGGATGAAAAACTGTTTTTT
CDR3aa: CASSEIGGDEKLFF

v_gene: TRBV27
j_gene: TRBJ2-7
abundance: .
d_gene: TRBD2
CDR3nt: TGTGCCAGCAGTTTTCAGCCGGGAGGGGCCTACGAGCAGTACTTC
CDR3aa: CASSFQPGGAYEQYF

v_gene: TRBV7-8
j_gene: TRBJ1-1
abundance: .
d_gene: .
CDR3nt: TGTGCCAGCAGCCCCTTTCGCAGGGTGGTGACTGAAGCTTTCTTT
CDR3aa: CASSPFRRVVTEAFF

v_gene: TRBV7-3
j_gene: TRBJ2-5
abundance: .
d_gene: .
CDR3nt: TGTGCCAGCAGCGGAGGGGGGGTAGGAGAGACCCAGTACTTC
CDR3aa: CASSGGGVGETQYF

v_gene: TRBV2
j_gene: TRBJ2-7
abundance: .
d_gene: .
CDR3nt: TGTGCCAGCGGACTTCCCCCCGAGCAGTACTTC
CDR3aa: CASGLPPEQYF

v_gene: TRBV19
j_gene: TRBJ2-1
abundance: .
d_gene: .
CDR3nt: TGTGCCAGTACCCCCTGGGGGGGCGAATCCTACAATGAGCAGTTCTTC
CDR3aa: CASTPWGGESYNEQFF

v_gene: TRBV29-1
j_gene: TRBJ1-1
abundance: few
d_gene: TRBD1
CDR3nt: TGCAGCGTTACGGGACAGGTGAACACTGAAGCTTTCTTT
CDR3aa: CSVTGQVNTEAFF

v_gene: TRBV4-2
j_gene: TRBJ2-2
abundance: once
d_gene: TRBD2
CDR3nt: TGTGCCAGCAGCCTCGGGACTAGCGGGACCGGGGAGCTGTTTTTT
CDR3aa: CASSLGTSGTGELFF

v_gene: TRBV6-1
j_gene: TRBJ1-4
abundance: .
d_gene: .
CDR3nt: TGTGCCAGCAGGACGGGGAGTTATGAAAAACTGTTTTTT
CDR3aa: CASRTGSYEKLFF

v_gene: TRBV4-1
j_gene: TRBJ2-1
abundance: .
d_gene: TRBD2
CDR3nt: TGCGCCAGCCAGCCAACGGTCTGGGAGGGGTCAGAGTACAATGAGCAGTTCTTC
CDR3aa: CASQPTVWEGSEYNEQFF

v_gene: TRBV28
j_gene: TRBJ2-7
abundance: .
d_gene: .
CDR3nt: TGTGCCAGCAGTCTCGGGGGAGGTCGGGAGCAGTACTTC
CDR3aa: CASSLGGGREQYF

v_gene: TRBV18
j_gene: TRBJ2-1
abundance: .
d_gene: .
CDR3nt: TGTGCCAGCTCAGCGGGACCTCCTACCCTCTATGAGCAGTTCTTC
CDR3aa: CASSAGPPTLYEQFF

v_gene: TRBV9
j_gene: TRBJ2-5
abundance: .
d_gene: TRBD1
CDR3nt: TGTGCCTCCCGGGACAGCCAAGAGACCCAGTACTTC
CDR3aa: CASRDSQETQYF

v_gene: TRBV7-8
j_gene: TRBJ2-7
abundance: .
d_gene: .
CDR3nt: TGTGCCAGCAGCCCCGACGGGGTTTGCGGGGAAGCCTACGAGCAGTACTTC
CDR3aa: CASSPDGVCGEAYEQYF

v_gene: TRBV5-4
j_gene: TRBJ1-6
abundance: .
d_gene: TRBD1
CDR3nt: TGTGCCAGCAGCTTTTCAGGGGGGAATTCACCCCTCCACTTT
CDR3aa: CASSFSGGNSPLHF

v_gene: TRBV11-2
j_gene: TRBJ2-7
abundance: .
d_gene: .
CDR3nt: TGTGCCAGCAGCCCTACCGCGGGAACAGTCCCCTACGAGCAGTACTTC
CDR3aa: CASSPTAGTVPYEQYF

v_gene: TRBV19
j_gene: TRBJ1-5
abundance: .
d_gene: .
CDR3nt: TGTGCCAGTAGTACAGGCAATCAGCCCCAGCATTTT
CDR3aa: CASSTGNQPQHF

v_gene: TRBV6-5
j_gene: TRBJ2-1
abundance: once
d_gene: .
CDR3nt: TGTGCCAGCAGTTACGTAAACGGGGGTGAGCAGTTCTTC
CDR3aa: CASSYVNGGEQFF

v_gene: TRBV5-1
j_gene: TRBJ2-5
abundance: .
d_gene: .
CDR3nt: TGCGCCAGCAGCTACCAGGGGTGGGAGGAGACCCAGTACTTC
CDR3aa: CASSYQGWEETQYF

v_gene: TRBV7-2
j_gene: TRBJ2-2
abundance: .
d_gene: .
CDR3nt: TGTGCCAGCAGCTTAGGGGTTGGTAGGCTAGCCAACACCGGGGAGCTGTTTTTT
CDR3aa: CASSLGVGRLANTGELFF

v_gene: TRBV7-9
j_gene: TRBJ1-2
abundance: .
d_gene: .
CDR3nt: TGTGCCAGCAGCTTAGGGCTAGACAGGAACTATGGCTACACCTTC
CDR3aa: CASSLGLDRNYGYTF